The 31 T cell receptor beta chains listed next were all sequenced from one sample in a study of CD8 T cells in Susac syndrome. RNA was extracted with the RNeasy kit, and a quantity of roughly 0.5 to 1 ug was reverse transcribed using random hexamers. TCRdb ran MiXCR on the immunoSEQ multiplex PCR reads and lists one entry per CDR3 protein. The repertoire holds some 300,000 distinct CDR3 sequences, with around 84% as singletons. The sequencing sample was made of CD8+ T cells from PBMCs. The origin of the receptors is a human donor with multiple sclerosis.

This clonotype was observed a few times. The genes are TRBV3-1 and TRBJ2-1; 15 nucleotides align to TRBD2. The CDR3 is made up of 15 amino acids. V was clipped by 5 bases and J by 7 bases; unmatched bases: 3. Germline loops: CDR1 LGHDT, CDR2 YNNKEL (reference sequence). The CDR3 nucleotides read TGTGCCAGCAGCAGGGGACTAGCGGGAGGAAATGAGCAGTTCTTC. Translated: CASSRGLAGGNEQFF.

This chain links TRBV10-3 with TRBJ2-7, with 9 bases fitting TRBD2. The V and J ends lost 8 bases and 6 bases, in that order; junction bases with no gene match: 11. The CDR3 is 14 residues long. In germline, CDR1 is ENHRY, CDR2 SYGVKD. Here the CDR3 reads CAIGRGTSTFEQYF. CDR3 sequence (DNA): TGTGCCATCGGGCGGGGGACTAGCACTTTCGAGCAGTACTTC.

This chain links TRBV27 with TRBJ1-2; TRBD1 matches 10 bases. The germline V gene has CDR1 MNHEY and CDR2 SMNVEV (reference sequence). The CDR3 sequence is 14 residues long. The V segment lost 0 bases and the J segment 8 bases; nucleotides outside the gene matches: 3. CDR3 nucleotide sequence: TGTGCCAGCAGTTTATCCGGGACAGGGGTCGGCTACACCTTC. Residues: CASSLSGTGVGYTF.

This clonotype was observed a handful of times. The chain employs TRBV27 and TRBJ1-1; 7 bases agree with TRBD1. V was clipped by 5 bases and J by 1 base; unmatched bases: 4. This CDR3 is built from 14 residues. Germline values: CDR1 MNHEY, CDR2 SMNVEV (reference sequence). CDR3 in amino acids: CASSPRQGNTEAFF. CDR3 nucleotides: TGTGCCAGCAGTCCGCGACAGGGGAACACTGAAGCTTTCTTT.

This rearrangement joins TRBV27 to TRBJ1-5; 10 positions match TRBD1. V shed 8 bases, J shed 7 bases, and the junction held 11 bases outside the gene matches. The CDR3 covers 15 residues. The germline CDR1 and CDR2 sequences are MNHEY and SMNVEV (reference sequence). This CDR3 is CASLDRDRGGQPQHF. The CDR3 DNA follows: TGTGCCAGCCTAGATAGGGACAGGGGAGGCCAGCCCCAGCATTTT.

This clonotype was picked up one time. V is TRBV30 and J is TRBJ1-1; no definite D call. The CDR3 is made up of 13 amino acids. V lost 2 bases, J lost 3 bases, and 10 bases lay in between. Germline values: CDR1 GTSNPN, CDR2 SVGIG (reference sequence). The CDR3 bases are TGTGCCTGGAGTCACGACTGGGACACTGAAGCTTTCTTT. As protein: CAWSHDWDTEAFF.

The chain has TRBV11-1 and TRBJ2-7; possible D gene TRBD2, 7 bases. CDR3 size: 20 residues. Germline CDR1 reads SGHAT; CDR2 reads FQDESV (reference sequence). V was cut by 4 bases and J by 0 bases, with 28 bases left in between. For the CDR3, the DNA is TGTGCCAGCAGCTATAACCCGGTTAGGACAGCCCCGGGGGGCTCCTACGAGCAGTACTTC. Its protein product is CASSYNPVRTAPGGSYEQYF.

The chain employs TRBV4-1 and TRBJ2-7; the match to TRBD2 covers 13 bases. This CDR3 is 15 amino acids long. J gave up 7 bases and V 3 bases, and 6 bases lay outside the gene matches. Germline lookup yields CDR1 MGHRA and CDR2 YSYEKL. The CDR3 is CASSHGTSGRGEQYF. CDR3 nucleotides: TGCGCCAGCAGCCACGGAACTAGCGGGAGGGGTGAGCAGTACTTC.

CDR3 protein: CASSESSAGDTQYF. For the CDR3, the DNA is TGTGCCAGCAGTGAATCGTCGGCGGGAGATACGCAGTATTTT. The chain is built from TRBV25-1 and TRBJ2-3; tentatively, D is TRBD2 (5 bases). CDR3 length equals 14 residues. Germline V lookup: CDR1 MGHDK, CDR2 SYGVNS. V lost 1 base and J lost 5, with 10 bases in between.

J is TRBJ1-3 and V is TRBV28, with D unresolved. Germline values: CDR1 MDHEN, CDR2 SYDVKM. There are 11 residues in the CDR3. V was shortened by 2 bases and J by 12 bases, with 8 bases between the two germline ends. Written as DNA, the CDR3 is TGTGCCAGCAGTTTAGCGGCAGACATATATTTT. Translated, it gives CASSLAADIYF. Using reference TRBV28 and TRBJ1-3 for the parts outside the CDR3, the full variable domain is DVKVTQSSRYLVKRTGEKVFLECVQDMDHENMFWYRQDPGLGLRLIYFSYDVKMKEKGDIPEGYSVSREKKERFSLILESASTNQTSMYLCASSLAADIYFGEGSWLTVV.

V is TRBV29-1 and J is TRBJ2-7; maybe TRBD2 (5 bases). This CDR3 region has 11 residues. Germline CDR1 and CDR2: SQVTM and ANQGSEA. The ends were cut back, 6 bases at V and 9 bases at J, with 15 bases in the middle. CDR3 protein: CSVGPYSGQYF. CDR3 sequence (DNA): TGCAGCGTCGGACCGTACAGCGGGCAGTACTTC.

CDR3 coding DNA: TGCGCCAGCAGCCATCTGACAGGGGGCTCCTACGAGCAGTACTTC. This sequence encodes CASSHLTGGSYEQYF. The V gene is TRBV4-1, the J gene TRBJ2-7; 9 bases fit TRBD1. CDR1 and CDR2 from the germline V gene are MGHRA and YSYEKL. The CDR3 is made up of 15 amino acids. Unmatched junction bases numbered 3, after V lost 3 bases and J lost 0 bases.

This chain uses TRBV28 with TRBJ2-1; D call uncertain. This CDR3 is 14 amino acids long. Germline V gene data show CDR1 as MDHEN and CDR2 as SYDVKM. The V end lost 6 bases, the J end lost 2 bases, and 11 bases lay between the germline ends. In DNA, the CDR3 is TGTGCCAGCAGACCAGGCGCTACCTACAATGAGCAGTTCTTC. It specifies CASRPGATYNEQFF.

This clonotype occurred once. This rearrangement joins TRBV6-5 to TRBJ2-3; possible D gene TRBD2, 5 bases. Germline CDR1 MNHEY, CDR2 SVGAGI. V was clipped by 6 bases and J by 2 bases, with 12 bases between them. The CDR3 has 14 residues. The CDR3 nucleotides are TGTGCCAGCAGGGTGGCGGGCGACACAGATACGCAGTATTTT. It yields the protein CASRVAGDTDTQYF.

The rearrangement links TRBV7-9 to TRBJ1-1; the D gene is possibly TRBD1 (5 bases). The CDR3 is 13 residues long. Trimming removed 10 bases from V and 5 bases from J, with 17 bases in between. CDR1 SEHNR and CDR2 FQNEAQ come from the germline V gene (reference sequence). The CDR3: CATVGVRETEAFF. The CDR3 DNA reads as TGTGCCACCGTGGGGGTAAGGGAAACTGAAGCTTTCTTT. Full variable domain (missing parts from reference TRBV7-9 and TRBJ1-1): DTGVSQNPRHKITKRGQNVTFRCDPISEHNRLYWYRQTLGQGPEFLTYFQNEAQLEKSRLLSDRFSAERPKGSFSTLEIQRTEQGDSAMYLCATVGVRETEAFFGQGTRLTVV.

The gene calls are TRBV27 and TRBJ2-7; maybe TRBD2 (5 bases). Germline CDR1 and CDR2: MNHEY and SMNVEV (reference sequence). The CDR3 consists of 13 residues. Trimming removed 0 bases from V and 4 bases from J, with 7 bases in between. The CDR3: CASSLSRRYEQYF. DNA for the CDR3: TGTGCCAGCAGTTTATCGAGGAGGTACGAGCAGTACTTC.

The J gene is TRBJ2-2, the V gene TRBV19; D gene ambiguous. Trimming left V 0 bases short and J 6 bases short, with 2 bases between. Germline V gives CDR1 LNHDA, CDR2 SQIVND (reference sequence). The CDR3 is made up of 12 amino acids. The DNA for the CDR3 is TGTGCCAGTAGTATAGAGCCCGGGGAGCTGTTTTTT. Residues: CASSIEPGELFF. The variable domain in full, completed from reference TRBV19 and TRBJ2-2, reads DGGITQSPKYLFRKEGQNVTLSCEQNLNHDAMYWYRQDPGQGLRLIYYSQIVNDFQKGDIAEGYSVSREKKESFPLTVTSAQKNPTAFYLCASSIEPGELFFGEGSRLTVL.

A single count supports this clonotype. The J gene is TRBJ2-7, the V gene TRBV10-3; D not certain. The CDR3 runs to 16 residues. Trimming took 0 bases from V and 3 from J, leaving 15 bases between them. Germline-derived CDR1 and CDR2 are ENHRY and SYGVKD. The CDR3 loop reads CAISESGLTADYEQYF. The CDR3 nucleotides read TGTGCCATCAGTGAGTCGGGCCTTACCGCCGACTACGAGCAGTACTTC.

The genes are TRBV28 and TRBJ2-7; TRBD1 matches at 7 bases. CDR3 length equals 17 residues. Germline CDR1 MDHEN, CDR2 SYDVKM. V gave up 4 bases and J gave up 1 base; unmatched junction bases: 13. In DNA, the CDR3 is TGTGCCAGCAGTTACCACCCCCGGGACAGAGCTTCCTACGAGCAGTACTTC. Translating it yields CASSYHPRDRASYEQYF.

The CDR3 bases are TGTGCCATCACCGTCCCGGGACTAGCGGGAGTGAATAGCGATGAGCAGTTCTTC. Its protein product is CAITVPGLAGVNSDEQFF. This chain links TRBV10-3 with TRBJ2-1, with 14 bases that match TRBD2. CDR1 is ENHRY, CDR2 SYGVKD, per germline. There are 18 residues in the CDR3. The ends lost 7 bases at V and 8 bases at J; junction bases unmatched: 16.

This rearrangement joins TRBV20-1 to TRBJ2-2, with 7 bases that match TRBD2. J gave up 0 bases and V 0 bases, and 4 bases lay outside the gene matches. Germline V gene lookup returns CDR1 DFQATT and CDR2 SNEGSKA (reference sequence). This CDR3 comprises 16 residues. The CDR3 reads CSARDPGGPNTGELFF. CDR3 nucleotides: TGCAGTGCTAGAGATCCGGGGGGACCGAACACCGGGGAGCTGTTTTTT.

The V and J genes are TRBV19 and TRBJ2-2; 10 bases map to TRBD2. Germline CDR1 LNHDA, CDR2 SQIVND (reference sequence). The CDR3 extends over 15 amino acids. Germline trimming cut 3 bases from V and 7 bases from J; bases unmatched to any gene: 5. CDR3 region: CASSMASGRIGELFF. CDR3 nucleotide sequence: TGTGCCAGTAGTATGGCTAGCGGGAGAATCGGGGAGCTGTTTTTT.

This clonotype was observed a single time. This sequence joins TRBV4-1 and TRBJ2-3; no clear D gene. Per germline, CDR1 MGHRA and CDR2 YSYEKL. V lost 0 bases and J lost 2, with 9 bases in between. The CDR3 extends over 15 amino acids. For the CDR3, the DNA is TGCGCCAGCAGCCAAGATGACGAAAACACAGATACGCAGTATTTT. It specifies CASSQDDENTDTQYF.

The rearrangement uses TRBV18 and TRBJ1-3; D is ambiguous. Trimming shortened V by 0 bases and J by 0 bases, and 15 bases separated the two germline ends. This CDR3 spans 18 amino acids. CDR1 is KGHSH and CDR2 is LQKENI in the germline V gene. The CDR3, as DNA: TGTGCCAGCTCACCACCTTTGGCCGGGAACGACTCTGGAAACACCATATATTTT. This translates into CASSPPLAGNDSGNTIYF.

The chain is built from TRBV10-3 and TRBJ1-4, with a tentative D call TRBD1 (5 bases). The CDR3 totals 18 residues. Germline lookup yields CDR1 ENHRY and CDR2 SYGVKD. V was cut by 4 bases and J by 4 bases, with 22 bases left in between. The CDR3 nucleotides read TGTGCCATCAGTGCCGGGACGGATGAGTTTTTCGGTAATGAAAAACTGTTTTTT. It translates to CAISAGTDEFFGNEKLFF.

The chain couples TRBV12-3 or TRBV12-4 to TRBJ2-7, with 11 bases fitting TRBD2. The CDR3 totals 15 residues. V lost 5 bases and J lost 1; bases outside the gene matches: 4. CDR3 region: CASSPSSGRSYEQYF. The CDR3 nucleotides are TGTGCCAGCAGTCCGTCTAGCGGGAGGTCCTACGAGCAGTACTTC.

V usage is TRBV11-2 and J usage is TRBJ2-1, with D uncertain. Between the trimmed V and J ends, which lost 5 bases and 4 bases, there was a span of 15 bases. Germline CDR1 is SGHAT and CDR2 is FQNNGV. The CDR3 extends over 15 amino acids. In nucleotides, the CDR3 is TGTGCCAGCAGCGACGCGGTAAAGGGATACAATGAGCAGTTCTTC. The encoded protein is CASSDAVKGYNEQFF.

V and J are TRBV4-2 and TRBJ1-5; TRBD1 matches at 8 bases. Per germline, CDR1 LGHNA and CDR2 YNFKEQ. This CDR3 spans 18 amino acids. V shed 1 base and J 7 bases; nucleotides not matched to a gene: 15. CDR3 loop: CASSQVRGVDRVVQPQHF. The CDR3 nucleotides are TGTGCCAGCAGCCAAGTTAGAGGAGTGGACAGGGTAGTGCAGCCCCAGCATTTT.

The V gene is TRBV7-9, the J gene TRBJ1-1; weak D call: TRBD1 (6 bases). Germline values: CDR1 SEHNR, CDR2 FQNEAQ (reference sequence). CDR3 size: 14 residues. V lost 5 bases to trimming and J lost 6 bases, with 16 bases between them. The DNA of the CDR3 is TGTGCCAGCAGCCTATCGGGGGGGGCCTCTGAAGCTTTCTTT. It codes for CASSLSGGASEAFF.

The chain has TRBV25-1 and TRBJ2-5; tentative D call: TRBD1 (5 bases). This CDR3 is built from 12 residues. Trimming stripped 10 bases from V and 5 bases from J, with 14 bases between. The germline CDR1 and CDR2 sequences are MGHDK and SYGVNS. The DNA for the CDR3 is TGTGCCACCAGGCAGGGTCGGGAGACCCAGTACTTC. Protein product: CATRQGRETQYF. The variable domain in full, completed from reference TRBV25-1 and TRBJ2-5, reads EADIYQTPRYLVIGTGKKITLECSQTMGHDKMYWYQQDPGMELHLIHYSYGVNSTEKGDLSSESTVSRIRTEHFPLTLESARPSHTSQYLCATRQGRETQYFGPGTRLLVL.

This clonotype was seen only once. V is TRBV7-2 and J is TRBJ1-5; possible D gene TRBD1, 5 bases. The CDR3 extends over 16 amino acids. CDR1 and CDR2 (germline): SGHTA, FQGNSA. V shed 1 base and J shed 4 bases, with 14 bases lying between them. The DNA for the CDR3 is TGTGCCAGCAGCTTAGGGGGACGGTTAGGAAATCAGCCCCAGCATTTT. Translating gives CASSLGGRLGNQPQHF.